Presented here are 14 T cell receptor beta chains from one specimen sequenced in a study of blood T cell repertoires in COVID-19. Sequenced by immunoSEQ multiplex PCR; TCRdb stores in-frame clones only, minus some. Among roughly 250,000 clones, roughly 80% were seen once, and the ten largest hold about an eighth. The sequencing sample was made of peripheral blood. All receptors derive from a woman aged 60 to 75 with active or convalescent COVID-19.

This chain links TRBV5-1 with TRBJ1-2; 10 bases are a match to TRBD1. Germline trimming cut 4 bases from V and 4 bases from J; bases unmatched to any gene: 4. Germline V CDR1 and CDR2: SGHRS, YFSETQ. This CDR3 spans 14 amino acids. CDR3 sequence (DNA): TGCGCCAGCAGCAACGGACAGGGGGTCTATGGCTACACCTTC. Translated, it gives CASSNGQGVYGYTF.

The chain is built from TRBV6-2 or TRBV6-3 and TRBJ2-3; D is uncertain. This CDR3 comprises 13 residues. Germline CDR1 reads MNHEY; CDR2 reads SVGEGT. V was pared by 0 bases and J by 2 bases, with 3 bases between. DNA for the CDR3: TGTGCCAGCAGTTACTCCAACACAGATACGCAGTATTTT. This codes for CASSYSNTDTQYF.

The rearrangement links TRBV10-2 to TRBJ1-6, with 9 positions matching TRBD1. V lost 6 bases and J lost 8; bases outside the gene matches: 2. The germline V gene has CDR1 WSHSY and CDR2 SAAADI. The CDR3 is 13 amino acids. CDR3 residues: CASRGQGHSPLHF. CDR3 nucleotides: TGCGCCAGCAGGGGACAGGGCCATTCACCCCTCCACTTT.

This clone was seen only once. This rearrangement joins TRBV7-2 to TRBJ1-3; D is ambiguous. Germline V gives CDR1 SGHTA, CDR2 FQGNSA. The V gene lost 1 base and the J gene lost 0 bases, with 7 bases spanning the gap. This CDR3 is 15 amino acids long. The CDR3 nucleotides read TGTGCCAGCAGCTTAGTATACAGCTCTGGAAACACCATATATTTT. Its protein product is CASSLVYSSGNTIYF.

The chain employs TRBV5-1 and TRBJ2-2; TRBD2 matches at 10 bases. V was pared by 3 bases and J by 3 bases, with 2 bases of the junction left unmatched. Per germline, CDR1 SGHRS and CDR2 YFSETQ. The CDR3 is 15 amino acids. The CDR3 coding sequence is TGCGCCAGCAGCTCTAGCGGGGGTGACACCGGGGAGCTGTTTTTT. Encoded protein: CASSSSGGDTGELFF.

V gene TRBV28 combines with J gene TRBJ1-6; the D gene is possibly TRBD1 (5 bases). Germline CDR1 and CDR2: MDHEN and SYDVKM. There are 14 residues in the CDR3. Deletions cut 1 base from V and 10 bases from J, with 11 bases between. Written as DNA, the CDR3 is TGTGCCAGCAGTTTATCCGTGGGGGGGTCACCCCTCCACTTT. It translates to CASSLSVGGSPLHF.

The chain links TRBV19 to TRBJ1-3, with D unresolved. V gave up 9 bases and J gave up 0 bases, with 15 bases separating them. Germline loops: CDR1 LNHDA, CDR2 SQIVND (reference sequence). The CDR3 has 15 amino acids. In nucleotides, the CDR3 is TGTGCCAGCTCCTTCAGGCCCCACTCTGGAAACACCATATATTTT. Its translation: CASSFRPHSGNTIYF.

The chain joins TRBV18 to TRBJ1-5, with D tentatively TRBD1 (5 bases). Deletions cut 3 bases from V and 1 base from J, with 10 bases between. The CDR3 sequence is 15 residues long. The germline V gene encodes CDR1 KGHSH and CDR2 LQKENI. CDR3 bases: TGTGCCAGCTCACCGGGCAGGGCCAGCAATCAGCCCCAGCATTTT. This sequence encodes CASSPGRASNQPQHF.

In this sample, this clone turned up a few times. Other DNA sequences in this sample translate to the same CDR3. The chain has TRBV30 and TRBJ2-3, with 7 bases identical to TRBD1. From germline, CDR1 is GTSNPN and CDR2 SVGIG (reference sequence). This CDR3 has 15 amino acids. V lost 3 bases to trimming and J lost 0 bases; unmatched junction nucleotides: 6. CDR3 region: CAWREQGLSTDTQYF. The CDR3 DNA sequence: TGTGCCTGGAGAGAACAGGGGCTAAGCACAGATACGCAGTATTTT.

The CDR3 protein is CASSTGTENTEAFF. For the CDR3, the DNA is TGTGCCAGCTCAACCGGGACAGAGAACACTGAAGCTTTCTTT. This chain connects TRBV18 to TRBJ1-1; 7 bases match TRBD1. J was trimmed by 1 base and V by 5 bases; bases with no gene match: 4. Germline CDR1 reads KGHSH; CDR2 reads LQKENI. The CDR3 covers 14 residues.

The V call is TRBV30, the J call TRBJ1-5; D perhaps matches TRBD1 (6 bases). V was clipped by 2 bases and J by 4 bases, with 15 bases between them. The CDR3 loop spans 15 amino acids. The germline V gene encodes CDR1 GTSNPN and CDR2 SVGIG (reference sequence). The CDR3 sequence is CAWSRDNTLNQPQHF. The CDR3 DNA reads TGTGCCTGGAGTCGGGACAACACACTTAATCAGCCCCAGCATTTT.

The V and J genes are TRBV10-3 and TRBJ2-3, with 10 bases matching TRBD2. The germline CDR1 and CDR2 sequences are ENHRY and SYGVKD. The CDR3 sequence is 13 residues long. V trimming: 10 bases; J trimming: 3 bases; junction bases outside the gene matches: 4. CDR3 nucleotides: TGTGCCACTAGCGGGGGATCGACAGATACGCAGTATTTT. Translated: CATSGGSTDTQYF.

The chain recombines TRBV7-2 with TRBJ2-5; TRBD2 aligns across 7 bases. The CDR3 totals 12 residues. The V gene's germline CDR1 is SGHTA and CDR2 FQGNSA. The trim removed 4 bases at V and 4 bases at J, leaving 0 bases unmatched. CDR3 residues: CASSWGGETQYF. The CDR3 region has the DNA TGTGCCAGCAGCTGGGGGGGAGAGACCCAGTACTTC.

The V gene is TRBV29-1, the J gene TRBJ1-2; no definite D call. The germline V gene has CDR1 SQVTM and CDR2 ANQGSEA. The CDR3 extends over 11 amino acids. Trimming took off 5 bases at V and 2 bases at J, with 6 bases between the two ends. The chain's CDR3 is CSVFLNYGYTF. The CDR3 DNA follows: TGCAGCGTTTTCCTGAACTATGGCTACACCTTC. Together with reference TRBV29-1 and TRBJ1-2, the CDR3 gives the full variable domain: SAVISQKPSRDICQRGTSLTIQCQVDSQVTMMFWYRQQPGQSLTLIATANQGSEATYESGFVIDKFPISRPNLTFSTLTVSNMSPEDSSIYLCSVFLNYGYTFGSGTRLTVV.